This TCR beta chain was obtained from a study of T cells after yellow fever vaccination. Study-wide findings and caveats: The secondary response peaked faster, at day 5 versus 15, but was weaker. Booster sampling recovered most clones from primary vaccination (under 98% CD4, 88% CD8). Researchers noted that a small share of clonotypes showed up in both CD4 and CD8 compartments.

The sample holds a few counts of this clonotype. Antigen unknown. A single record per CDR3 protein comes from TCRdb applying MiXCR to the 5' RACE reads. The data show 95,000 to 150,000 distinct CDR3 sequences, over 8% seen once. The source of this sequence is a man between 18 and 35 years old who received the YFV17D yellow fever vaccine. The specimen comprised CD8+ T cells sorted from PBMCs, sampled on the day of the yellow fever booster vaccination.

In DNA form, the CDR3 reads TGCGCCAGCAGCTTGCTCGGTGGGGGGACTGAAGCTTTCTTT. This codes for CASSLLGGGTEAFF. The V and J genes are TRBV5-1 and TRBJ1-1; D possibly corresponds to TRBD1 (5 bases). Germline V gene lookup returns CDR1 SGHRS and CDR2 YFSETQ. The germline V and J ends were trimmed by 1 base and 5 bases, with 12 bases remaining between them. The CDR3 length is 14 residues.